The 13 T cell receptor beta chains given below trace back to one sample, sequenced in a study of blood T cell repertoires in COVID-19 (dated by TCRdb to about 2020). Preparation of the library involved the immunoSEQ multiplex PCR assay. In its TCRdb copy, this immuneACCESS table keeps in-frame sequences only and misses some clones. Where compared with another copy, unresolved V genes explain less than half of these, and the others have no known cause. The sample has 200,000 to 300,000 clones on record, more than 75% of them singletons. Jointly, the top ten make up roughly 4.9% of the sample. Sequencing was performed on peripheral blood. Receptor source: an older woman with COVID-19, enrolled during active disease.

The rearrangement uses TRBV29-1 and TRBJ2-7; D may be TRBD2 (6 bases). Trimming left V 4 bases short and J 4 bases short, with 14 bases between. CDR1 SQVTM and CDR2 ANQGSEA come from the germline V gene. The CDR3 extends over 13 amino acids. CDR3 amino acids: CSVVGGDGYEQYF. The CDR3 nucleotides are TGCAGCGTTGTCGGAGGGGACGGGTACGAGCAGTACTTC.

This clone showed up just a few times. This sequence joins TRBV10-2 and TRBJ2-2; TRBD2 matches 10 bases. The germline V gene has CDR1 WSHSY and CDR2 SAAADI. With V trimmed by 10 bases and J by 5 bases, 4 bases remained unmatched. This CDR3 comprises 13 residues. DNA for the CDR3: TGCGCCACCGGGACTAGCGAAACCGGGGAGCTGTTTTTT. Protein product: CATGTSETGELFF.

The CDR3 here is CASSSTGFNFGEQYF. The CDR3 DNA is TGCGCCAGCAGCTCAACAGGGTTCAACTTCGGGGAGCAGTACTTC. The chain uses TRBV5-1 and TRBJ2-7; TRBD1 might be the D (6 bases). V dropped 3 bases and J dropped 7 bases, with 20 bases sitting between them. Germline V gene lookup returns CDR1 SGHRS and CDR2 YFSETQ. This CDR3 spans 15 amino acids. The full variable domain, completed using reference TRBV5-1 and TRBJ2-7, is KAGVTQTPRYLIKTRGQQVTLSCSPISGHRSVSWYQQTPGQGLQFLFEYFSETQRNKGNFPGRFSGRQFSNSRSEMNVSTLELGDSALYLCASSSTGFNFGEQYFGPGTRLTVT.

The J gene is TRBJ1-4, the V gene TRBV4-2; 7 bases are a match to TRBD1. CDR1 is LGHNA and CDR2 is YNFKEQ in the germline V gene. With 4 bases clipped from V and 8 bases from J, the junction kept 10 bases outside the gene matches. The CDR3 covers 15 residues. The CDR3 loop reads CASSLLQGYGEKLFF. The CDR3 nucleotides are TGTGCCAGCAGCCTATTACAGGGGTACGGCGAAAAACTGTTTTTT.

The chain combines TRBV5-1 with TRBJ2-1; 8 nucleotides align to TRBD1. Germline CDR1 reads SGHRS; CDR2 reads YFSETQ. V was clipped by 3 bases and J by 9 bases; unmatched bases: 11. The CDR3 consists of 15 residues. As DNA, the CDR3 is TGCGCCAGCAGCTCACCGGGACAGGTATCTGCTGAGCAGTTCTTC. Residues: CASSSPGQVSAEQFF.

The J gene is TRBJ2-1, the V gene TRBV25-1; D perhaps matches TRBD2 (5 bases). CDR1 and CDR2 (germline): MGHDK, SYGVNS. The V end was cut by 6 bases, the J end by 9 bases, with 9 bases between. CDR3 size: 11 residues. CDR3 residues: CASRFRGEQFF. The CDR3 DNA follows: TGTGCCAGCAGGTTCCGGGGTGAGCAGTTCTTC.

The chain has TRBV19 and TRBJ2-4; the match to TRBD1 covers 9 bases. Germline-derived CDR1 and CDR2 are LNHDA and SQIVND (reference sequence). The CDR3 covers 18 residues. The ends lost 4 bases at V and 0 bases at J; junction bases unmatched: 10. CDR3 sequence reads: CASSTGTGLRLAKNIQYF. CDR3 nucleotides: TGTGCCAGTAGTACTGGGACAGGGCTTAGACTAGCCAAAAACATTCAGTACTTC.

The chain carries TRBV5-6 and TRBJ1-5; D gene ambiguous. The V and J ends lost 1 base and 6 bases respectively, with 17 bases between them. CDR3 size: 16 residues. Germline values: CDR1 SGHDT, CDR2 YYEEEE. CDR3 protein: CASSLFVAAVGQPQHF. The DNA of the CDR3 is TGTGCCAGCAGCTTGTTCGTGGCAGCGGTTGGTCAGCCCCAGCATTTT. Together with reference TRBV5-6 and TRBJ1-5, the CDR3 gives the full variable domain: DAGVTQSPTHLIKTRGQQVTLRCSPKSGHDTVSWYQQALGQGPQFIFQYYEEEERQRGNFPDRFSGHQFPNYSSELNVNALLLGDSALYLCASSLFVAAVGQPQHFGDGTRLSIL.

In this sample, this clone turned up a few times. The chain couples TRBV7-9 to TRBJ1-5; 9 nucleotides line up with TRBD1. Per the germline V gene, CDR1 is SEHNR and CDR2 is FQNEAQ (reference sequence). The CDR3 covers 15 residues. V lost 2 bases, J lost 6 bases, and 5 bases stayed unmatched. CDR3 bases: TGTGCCAGCAGCTTACACGGGGACAGGGCTCAGCCCCAGCATTTT. Its translation: CASSLHGDRAQPQHF.

The chain has TRBV27 and TRBJ2-5; 8 bases are a match to TRBD2. Germline V lookup: CDR1 MNHEY, CDR2 SMNVEV (reference sequence). The CDR3 is 15 amino acids. The V and J ends lost 0 bases and 5 bases, in that order; junction bases with no gene match: 5. This CDR3 is CASSLSRLAIETQYF. CDR3 bases: TGTGCCAGCAGTTTATCGAGACTAGCGATTGAGACCCAGTACTTC.

The genes are TRBV9 and TRBJ2-4, with D possibly being TRBD2 (6 bases). The CDR3 has 14 amino acids. The germline V and J ends were trimmed by 2 bases and 8 bases, with 14 bases remaining between them. The germline V gene has CDR1 SGDLS and CDR2 YYNGEE. In DNA form, the CDR3 reads TGTGCCAGCAGCGTCGACACGGGAGCGGACATTCAGTACTTC. Protein sequence: CASSVDTGADIQYF.

This clone has a single count. The V call is TRBV7-2, the J call TRBJ2-1; D is perhaps TRBD2 (5 bases). Trimming cost V 6 bases and J 8 bases, with 23 bases left between them. Germline V gene lookup returns CDR1 SGHTA and CDR2 FQGNSA. The CDR3 has 16 residues. DNA of the CDR3: TGTGCCAGCAGACCCGGACTCTTCCGCCGCGACGATGAGCAGTTCTTC. Translated, it gives CASRPGLFRRDDEQFF.

This clone appeared a few times. J is TRBJ2-2 and V is TRBV18, with TRBD1 identical over 7 bases. CDR1 is KGHSH and CDR2 is LQKENI in the germline V gene. CDR3 size: 14 residues. The junction had 8 bases not matched to a gene; V was cut back by 8 bases and J by 5 bases. The CDR3: CASTDREGTGELFF. Here the CDR3 DNA reads TGTGCCAGCACCGACAGGGAAGGGACCGGGGAGCTGTTTTTT.